The rows below give T cell receptor beta chains drawn from one sample of a study of control samples from healthy donors and cancer patients. The method was immunoSEQ multiplex PCR; TCRdb's version includes in-frame clones alone and lacks a portion of them. The sample has 110,000 or so clones, just under 90% seen once. The sequenced sample was blood. The receptors originated from a man between 25 and 39 years old in good health. Both conserved end residues are part of each CDR3. D genes are given only for firm matches. Only part of the rows carry a size: once, few, many, or a class if the clone is expanded.

cdr3_aa: CASTYGDRQGGSPLHF; cdr3_nt: TGTGCCAGTACCTATGGGGATCGACAGGGTGGTTCACCCCTCCACTTT; j_call: TRBJ1-6; d_call: TRBD1; clone_size: -; v_call: TRBV19
cdr3_aa: CASSPDGDTGYTF; cdr3_nt: TGCGCCAGCAGCCCGGACGGGGATACGGGCTACACCTTC; j_call: TRBJ1-2; d_call: -; clone_size: -; v_call: TRBV5-1
cdr3_aa: CASSLGQGIGQPQHF; cdr3_nt: TGTGCCAGCAGCTTAGGACAGGGGATCGGCCAGCCCCAGCATTTT; j_call: TRBJ1-5; d_call: TRBD1; clone_size: -; v_call: TRBV11-2
cdr3_aa: CASSDAQRLVNTEAFF; cdr3_nt: TGTGCCAGCAGTGACGCACAGCGTCTTGTGAACACTGAAGCTTTCTTT; j_call: TRBJ1-1; d_call: -; clone_size: -; v_call: TRBV6-1
cdr3_aa: CASSLFPTANTGELFF; cdr3_nt: TGCGCCAGCAGCTTGTTCCCGACAGCGAACACCGGGGAGCTGTTTTTT; j_call: TRBJ2-2; d_call: -; clone_size: -; v_call: TRBV5-1
cdr3_aa: CASSQGLADSDTQYF; cdr3_nt: TGTGCCAGCAGCCAAGGACTAGCGGATTCAGATACGCAGTATTTT; j_call: TRBJ2-3; d_call: TRBD2; clone_size: -; v_call: TRBV4-2
cdr3_aa: CASSQGGGYTF; cdr3_nt: TGTGCCAGCAGCCAAGGGGGTGGCTACACCTTC; j_call: TRBJ1-2; d_call: -; clone_size: -; v_call: TRBV6-5
cdr3_aa: CASSLGGSPLHF; cdr3_nt: TGTGCCAGCAGTTTAGGTGGTTCACCCCTCCACTTT; j_call: TRBJ1-6; d_call: -; clone_size: -; v_call: TRBV12-3/TRBV12-4
cdr3_aa: CASSLVGYEQFF; cdr3_nt: TGTGCCAGCAGTTTAGTCGGATATGAGCAGTTCTTC; j_call: TRBJ2-1; d_call: -; clone_size: -; v_call: TRBV12-3/TRBV12-4
cdr3_aa: CASSLSGRYGYTF; cdr3_nt: TGTGCCAGCAGTTTGTCAGGTCGCTATGGCTACACCTTC; j_call: TRBJ1-2; d_call: -; clone_size: -; v_call: TRBV27
cdr3_aa: CASSLQPGNTEAFF; cdr3_nt: TGCGCCAGCAGCTTGCAGCCGGGAAACACTGAAGCTTTCTTT; j_call: TRBJ1-1; d_call: -; clone_size: -; v_call: TRBV5-1
cdr3_aa: CATSELLNTEAFF; cdr3_nt: TGTGCCACCTCGGAGCTTTTGAACACTGAAGCTTTCTTT; j_call: TRBJ1-1; d_call: -; clone_size: -; v_call: TRBV15
cdr3_aa: CASSLAGSRKAFF; cdr3_nt: TGTGCCAGCAGTTTAGCCGGGAGCCGTAAAGCTTTCTTT; j_call: TRBJ1-1; d_call: -; clone_size: -; v_call: TRBV11-2
cdr3_aa: CASSPPRGGSDTQYF; cdr3_nt: TGTGCCAGCTCACCACCGAGGGGGGGCTCAGATACGCAGTATTTT; j_call: TRBJ2-3; d_call: -; clone_size: -; v_call: TRBV18
cdr3_aa: CASSPVHKETQYF; cdr3_nt: TGTGCCAGCAGCCCGGTTCACAAGGAAACCCAGTACTTC; j_call: TRBJ2-5; d_call: -; clone_size: -; v_call: TRBV5-6
cdr3_aa: CASSDSPIGEQYF; cdr3_nt: TGTGCCAGCAGTGACTCGCCGATCGGCGAGCAGTACTTC; j_call: TRBJ2-7; d_call: -; clone_size: -; v_call: TRBV6-4
cdr3_aa: CSVVGTGGMNTEAFF; cdr3_nt: TGCAGCGTTGTGGGGACAGGGGGAATGAACACTGAAGCTTTCTTT; j_call: TRBJ1-1; d_call: TRBD1; clone_size: -; v_call: TRBV29-1
cdr3_aa: CASSAGTGDYEQYF; cdr3_nt: TGTGCCAGCAGCGCGGGGACAGGAGACTACGAGCAGTACTTC; j_call: TRBJ2-7; d_call: TRBD1; clone_size: -; v_call: TRBV5-6
cdr3_aa: CSVDSTLTDTQYF; cdr3_nt: TGCAGCGTGGACTCCACCCTCACAGATACGCAGTATTTT; j_call: TRBJ2-3; d_call: -; clone_size: -; v_call: TRBV29-1
cdr3_aa: CASSGSTGQETQYF; cdr3_nt: TGTGCCAGTTCAGGGTCGACGGGACAAGAGACCCAGTACTTC; j_call: TRBJ2-5; d_call: -; clone_size: -; v_call: TRBV19
cdr3_aa: CASSIEEYTEAFF; cdr3_nt: TGTGCCAGCAGTATCGAGGAATACACTGAAGCTTTCTTT; j_call: TRBJ1-1; d_call: -; clone_size: once; v_call: TRBV25-1
cdr3_aa: CASVASGQNQETQYF; cdr3_nt: TGCGCCAGCGTGGCTTCCGGACAGAACCAAGAGACCCAGTACTTC; j_call: TRBJ2-5; d_call: -; clone_size: -; v_call: TRBV5-1
cdr3_aa: CASSANREGTEAFF; cdr3_nt: TGTGCCAGCAGTGCCAACAGGGAGGGGACTGAAGCTTTCTTT; j_call: TRBJ1-1; d_call: -; clone_size: -; v_call: TRBV6-4
cdr3_aa: CAWSVRVPGLYLSGNTIYF; cdr3_nt: TGTGCCTGGAGTGTACGGGTGCCAGGGCTTTACCTCTCTGGAAACACCATATATTTT; j_call: TRBJ1-3; d_call: -; clone_size: -; v_call: TRBV30
cdr3_aa: CASRRNRGGSNEKLFF; cdr3_nt: TGTGCCAGCAGGAGGAACAGGGGTGGATCTAATGAAAAACTGTTTTTT; j_call: TRBJ1-4; d_call: TRBD1; clone_size: -; v_call: TRBV2
cdr3_aa: CASSLGRVLGSTEAFF; cdr3_nt: TGTGCCAGCAGCCTAGGACGGGTTCTTGGAAGCACTGAAGCTTTCTTT; j_call: TRBJ1-1; d_call: -; clone_size: -; v_call: TRBV27
cdr3_aa: CASSLAWQGPGTGELFF; cdr3_nt: TGTGCCAGCAGCTTAGCGTGGCAGGGCCCGGGTACCGGGGAGCTGTTTTTT; j_call: TRBJ2-2; d_call: -; clone_size: -; v_call: TRBV7-2
cdr3_aa: CASSLGALNTGELFF; cdr3_nt: TGTGCCAGCAGCTTAGGAGCCTTGAACACCGGGGAGCTGTTTTTT; j_call: TRBJ2-2; d_call: -; clone_size: -; v_call: TRBV11-3
cdr3_aa: CSVADKNEKLFF; cdr3_nt: TGCAGCGTTGCCGACAAAAATGAAAAACTGTTTTTT; j_call: TRBJ1-4; d_call: -; clone_size: -; v_call: TRBV29-1
cdr3_aa: CASTRGGIHEQYF; cdr3_nt: TGCGCCAGCACTAGGGGGGGGATCCACGAGCAGTACTTC; j_call: TRBJ2-7; d_call: -; clone_size: -; v_call: TRBV5-1
cdr3_aa: CAWRATGRNGYTF; cdr3_nt: TGTGCCTGGAGGGCAACCGGCCGTAATGGCTACACCTTC; j_call: TRBJ1-2; d_call: -; clone_size: -; v_call: TRBV30
cdr3_aa: CASSLQGSGNTIYF; cdr3_nt: TGTGCCAGCAGCTTACAGGGTTCAGGAAACACCATATATTTT; j_call: TRBJ1-3; d_call: -; clone_size: -; v_call: TRBV7-3
cdr3_aa: CASSPWGGQMIAGEAFF; cdr3_nt: TGTGCCAGCAGCCCCTGGGGAGGCCAGATGATCGCGGGAGAAGCTTTCTTT; j_call: TRBJ1-1; d_call: -; clone_size: -; v_call: TRBV7-9
cdr3_aa: CASSQDTGELFF; cdr3_nt: TGTGCCAGCAGCCAAGACACCGGGGAGCTGTTTTTT; j_call: TRBJ2-2; d_call: -; clone_size: -; v_call: TRBV3-1/TRBV3-2
cdr3_aa: CASSDVAGSVPYEQYF; cdr3_nt: TGTGCCAGCAGTGATGTGGCGGGATCAGTTCCCTACGAGCAGTACTTC; j_call: TRBJ2-7; d_call: -; clone_size: few; v_call: TRBV2
cdr3_aa: CASSRDRGNTEAFF; cdr3_nt: TGTGCCAGCAGTCGGGACAGGGGAAACACTGAAGCTTTCTTT; j_call: TRBJ1-1; d_call: TRBD1; clone_size: -; v_call: TRBV6-5
cdr3_aa: CASSADRGRPATQYF; cdr3_nt: TGTGCCAGCAGCGCGGACAGGGGGCGACCGGCGACCCAGTACTTC; j_call: TRBJ2-5; d_call: TRBD1; clone_size: -; v_call: TRBV11-3
cdr3_aa: CAISEREINYGYTF; cdr3_nt: TGTGCCATCAGTGAAAGAGAAATTAACTATGGCTACACCTTC; j_call: TRBJ1-2; d_call: -; clone_size: -; v_call: TRBV10-3
cdr3_aa: CASSLGGLFGGNTIYF; cdr3_nt: TGTGCCAGCAGCTTGGGAGGTCTTTTCGGGGGAAACACCATATATTTT; j_call: TRBJ1-3; d_call: -; clone_size: few; v_call: TRBV7-2
cdr3_aa: CASSETNYGYTF; cdr3_nt: TGTGCCAGCAGTGAGACTAACTATGGCTACACCTTC; j_call: TRBJ1-2; d_call: -; clone_size: -; v_call: TRBV25-1
cdr3_aa: CACRSGRGPGELFF; cdr3_nt: TGTGCCTGCCGGTCGGGCAGGGGGCCCGGGGAGCTGTTTTTT; j_call: TRBJ2-2; d_call: TRBD1; clone_size: -; v_call: TRBV30
cdr3_aa: CASSERQVNTEAFF; cdr3_nt: TGTGCCAGCAGCGAAAGACAGGTGAACACTGAAGCTTTCTTT; j_call: TRBJ1-1; d_call: -; clone_size: -; v_call: TRBV11-2
cdr3_aa: CASSISGESTDTQYF; cdr3_nt: TGTGCCAGTAGTATCAGCGGGGAAAGCACAGATACGCAGTATTTT; j_call: TRBJ2-3; d_call: TRBD2; clone_size: -; v_call: TRBV19
cdr3_aa: CASSQDQDGNYGYTF; cdr3_nt: TGCGCCAGCAGCCAAGATCAGGACGGGAACTATGGCTACACCTTC; j_call: TRBJ1-2; d_call: -; clone_size: -; v_call: TRBV4-1